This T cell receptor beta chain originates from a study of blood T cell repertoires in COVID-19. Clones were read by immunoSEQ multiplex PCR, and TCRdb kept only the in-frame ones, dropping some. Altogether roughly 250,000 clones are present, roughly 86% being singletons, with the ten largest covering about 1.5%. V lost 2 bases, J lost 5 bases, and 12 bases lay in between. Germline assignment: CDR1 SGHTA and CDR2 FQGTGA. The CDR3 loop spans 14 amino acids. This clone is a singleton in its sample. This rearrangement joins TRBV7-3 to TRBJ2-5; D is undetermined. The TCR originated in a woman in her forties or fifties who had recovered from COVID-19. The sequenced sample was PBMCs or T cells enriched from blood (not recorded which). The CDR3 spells CASSLGGSGETQYF. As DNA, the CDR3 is TGTGCCAGCAGCTTAGGCGGATCCGGTGAGACCCAGTACTTC. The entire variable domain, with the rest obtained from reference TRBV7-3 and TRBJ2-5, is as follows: GAGVSQTPSNKVTEKGKYVELRCDPISGHTALYWYRQSLGQGPEFLIYFQGTGAADDSGLPNDRFFAVRPEGSVSTLKIQRTERGDSAVYLCASSLGGSGETQYFGPGTRLLVL.